These 29 T cell receptor beta chains originate from one sample sequenced in a study of T cell changes during pregnancy in multiple sclerosis. Clones were read by immunoSEQ multiplex PCR, and TCRdb kept only the in-frame ones, dropping some. This table has 75,000 to 100,000 clones, about 92% appearing once. The sequencing used peripheral blood, collected after pregnancy. These receptor sequences come from a female donor in good health, enrolled as a control in a pregnancy study.

This clone was detected only once. The chain links TRBV15 to TRBJ1-6, with D possibly TRBD1 on 6 matching bases. The CDR3 consists of 14 residues. CDR1 is LNHNV, CDR2 YYDKDF, per germline (reference sequence). V lost 6 bases and J 7 bases, leaving 13 bases between the germline ends. DNA of the CDR3: TGTGCCACCAGTCCTGGACAGACAAATTCACCCCTCCACTTT. Protein sequence: CATSPGQTNSPLHF.

This rearrangement joins TRBV4-1 to TRBJ1-2; D perhaps matches TRBD1 (6 bases). CDR3 length equals 15 residues. The ends were cut back, 4 bases at V and 4 bases at J, with 16 bases in the middle. Germline values: CDR1 MGHRA, CDR2 YSYEKL. The DNA of the CDR3 is TGCGCCAGCAGCCTTACAACAGGGAACACCTATGGCTACACCTTC. As protein: CASSLTTGNTYGYTF.

The chain has TRBV2 and TRBJ1-3; TRBD1 aligns across 11 bases. Germline V gene sequence: CDR1 SNHLY, CDR2 FYNNEI. The trim removed 5 bases at V and 4 bases at J, leaving 1 base unmatched. The CDR3 totals 14 residues. CDR3 in amino acids: CASSWTGGGNTIYF. The CDR3 nucleotides are TGTGCCAGCAGTTGGACAGGGGGCGGAAACACCATATATTTT.

CDR3: CASSLGLVYEQFF. CDR3 sequence (DNA): TGTGCCAGCAGCTTGGGACTAGTTTACGAGCAGTTCTTC. V and J are TRBV7-9 and TRBJ2-1; TRBD2 matches at 8 bases. CDR3 length: 13 residues. V lost 3 bases to trimming and J lost 10 bases; unmatched junction nucleotides: 5. Germline assignment: CDR1 SEHNR and CDR2 FQNEAQ (reference sequence). Drawing the rest from reference TRBV7-9 and TRBJ2-1, the complete variable domain is DTGVSQNPRHKITKRGQNVTFRCDPISEHNRLYWYRQTLGQGPEFLTYFQNEAQLEKSRLLSDRFSAERPKGSFSTLEIQRTEQGDSAMYLCASSLGLVYEQFFGPGTRLTVL.

V gene TRBV27 combines with J gene TRBJ2-7; weak D call: TRBD1 (5 bases). Deletions cut 6 bases from V and 4 bases from J, with 10 bases between. CDR3 length equals 12 residues. Germline V gene lookup returns CDR1 MNHEY and CDR2 SMNVEV (reference sequence). CDR3 nucleotide sequence: TGTGCCAGCAGCTCGACAGTTTACGAGCAGTACTTC. Translated: CASSSTVYEQYF.

This clone was seen more than once but under ten times. The rearrangement uses TRBV5-5 and TRBJ2-7; TRBD2 matches 10 bases. Trimming took 2 bases from V and 6 from J; bases not matched to a gene: 5. The germline CDR1 and CDR2 sequences are SGHKS and YYEKEE (reference sequence). The CDR3 covers 14 residues. The DNA for the CDR3 is TGTGCCAGCAGCTTAGCGGGAGGGCCGGGCGAGCAGTACTTC. It yields the protein CASSLAGGPGEQYF.

The chain couples TRBV6-5 to TRBJ1-4, with 8 positions matching TRBD1. The CDR3 is made up of 15 amino acids. The germline V gene has CDR1 MNHEY and CDR2 SVGAGI. V lost 6 bases and J lost 8; bases outside the gene matches: 11. The CDR3 reads CASSRTGRGLEKLFF. Written as DNA, the CDR3 is TGTGCCAGCAGCCGAACCGGCAGGGGGCTAGAAAAACTGTTTTTT.

The rearrangement links TRBV27 to TRBJ2-3; possibly TRBD1 for D (5 bases). Trimming shortened V by 0 bases and J by 3 bases, and 7 bases separated the two germline ends. This CDR3 comprises 14 residues. Germline V CDR1 and CDR2: MNHEY, SMNVEV (reference sequence). In DNA form, the CDR3 reads TGTGCCAGCAGTTTATCACAGGTGACAGATACGCAGTATTTT. Protein product: CASSLSQVTDTQYF.

The CDR3 protein is CASSPPTPGSRSDEQYF. Written as DNA, the CDR3 is TGTGCCAGCAGCCCACCTACCCCCGGGAGTAGGTCGGACGAGCAGTACTTC. The chain employs TRBV4-2 and TRBJ2-7; D might be TRBD2 (6 bases). Germline assignment: CDR1 LGHNA and CDR2 YNFKEQ. V was cut by 4 bases and J by 5 bases, with 24 bases left in between. This CDR3 comprises 17 residues.

This clone was observed once. Other DNA sequences in the sample encode the same CDR3. This chain connects TRBV29-1 to TRBJ2-3, with 9 bases that match TRBD2. Germline V gene lookup returns CDR1 SQVTM and CDR2 ANQGSEA. The CDR3 consists of 13 residues. The V segment lost 8 bases and the J segment 4 bases; nucleotides outside the gene matches: 7. The CDR3 sequence: CSTRGGEADTQYF. In nucleotides, the CDR3 is TGCAGCACGCGGGGGGGGGAGGCAGATACGCAGTATTTT.

The chain uses TRBV5-1 and TRBJ2-3; TRBD1 is a possible D gene (6 bases). Trimming shortened V by 4 bases and J by 2 bases, and 14 bases separated the two germline ends. The CDR3 extends over 15 amino acids. In germline, CDR1 is SGHRS, CDR2 YFSETQ. CDR3 sequence (DNA): TGCGCCAGCAGCATAGACAGGTTAACCACAGATACGCAGTATTTT. This sequence encodes CASSIDRLTTDTQYF.

Only one count was recorded for this clone. This chain joins TRBV5-1 and TRBJ1-1; D call uncertain. The V and J ends lost 2 bases and 1 base respectively, with 9 bases between them. Germline V gene data show CDR1 as SGHRS and CDR2 as YFSETQ. There are 14 residues in the CDR3. CDR3: CASSLAVSNTEAFF. CDR3 DNA sequence: TGCGCCAGCAGCTTAGCGGTTTCGAACACTGAAGCTTTCTTT.

This clone appeared once. This chain uses TRBV4-1 with TRBJ2-7, with unresolved D. The V end was cut by 1 base, the J end by 2 bases, with 12 bases between. The length of the CDR3 is 15 residues. The germline gives CDR1 MGHRA, CDR2 YSYEKL. In DNA form, the CDR3 reads TGCGCCAGCAGCCAAGGACCGGCGAGGACCTACGAGCAGTACTTC. Encoded protein: CASSQGPARTYEQYF.

The V and J genes are TRBV9 and TRBJ1-6, with 7 bases lining up with TRBD1. CDR3 length: 16 amino acids. After removal of 3 bases from V and 7 bases from J, the junction contained 10 bases not matched to a gene. The germline CDR1 and CDR2 sequences are SGDLS and YYNGEE. DNA of the CDR3: TGTGCCAGCAGCGCCAGGGGGACACCCCCGAATTCACCCCTCCACTTT. Its protein product is CASSARGTPPNSPLHF.

This clone was counted once. The J gene is TRBJ2-3, the V gene TRBV27; 13 bases agree with TRBD2. CDR3 size: 15 residues. Germline CDR1 reads MNHEY; CDR2 reads SMNVEV (reference sequence). V lost 5 bases to trimming and J lost 4 bases; unmatched junction nucleotides: 3. DNA of the CDR3: TGTGCCAGCAGTCCCGGACTAGCGGGAGCAGATACGCAGTATTTT. It codes for CASSPGLAGADTQYF.

The rearrangement uses TRBV5-5 and TRBJ2-7, with 8 positions matching TRBD2. This CDR3 has 17 amino acids. Germline V CDR1 and CDR2: SGHKS, YYEKEE (reference sequence). Trimming at V came to 4 bases and at J to 2 bases, leaving 14 bases not matched to a gene. The CDR3 region is CASSRGGVRDIAYEQYF. The CDR3 nucleotides are TGTGCCAGCAGCCGGGGGGGGGTCCGAGACATAGCCTACGAGCAGTACTTC.

This chain connects TRBV28 to TRBJ2-3, with TRBD2 matching 10 bases. CDR3 size: 14 residues. Germline assignment: CDR1 MDHEN and CDR2 SYDVKM. With V trimmed by 8 bases and J by 4 bases, 6 bases remained unmatched. The CDR3 DNA reads TGTGCCAGCGGCACTAGCGGGGCTCCAGATACGCAGTATTTT. Translated, it gives CASGTSGAPDTQYF.

V usage is TRBV7-2 and J usage is TRBJ2-1; TRBD2 aligns across 7 bases. The germline V gene has CDR1 SGHTA and CDR2 FQGNSA. Unmatched junction bases numbered 7, after V lost 5 bases and J lost 0 bases. The CDR3 covers 16 residues. This chain's CDR3 is CASSPSGVSSYNEQFF. The CDR3 DNA follows: TGTGCCAGCAGCCCGAGCGGGGTGAGCTCCTACAATGAGCAGTTCTTC.

V and J are TRBV6-6 and TRBJ1-1; D is perhaps TRBD1 (6 bases). Germline CDR1 MNHNY, CDR2 SVGAGI (reference sequence). The CDR3 contains 12 residues. V was pared by 10 bases and J by 4 bases, with 13 bases between. In DNA form, the CDR3 reads TGTGCCACCGAACAGGGTATCACTGAAGCTTTCTTT. This encodes CATEQGITEAFF.

The chain employs TRBV30 and TRBJ1-5, with D maybe TRBD1 (5 bases). In germline, CDR1 is GTSNPN, CDR2 SVGIG (reference sequence). V lost 2 bases and J 6 bases, leaving 11 bases between the germline ends. The CDR3 spans 13 residues. CDR3 nucleotide sequence: TGTGCCTGGAGTACAGTCGGGGGTCAGCCCCAGCATTTT. It specifies CAWSTVGGQPQHF.

The V and J genes are TRBV12-5 and TRBJ2-6; D is undetermined. The CDR3 loop spans 16 amino acids. The V and J ends lost 0 bases and 1 base respectively, with 7 bases between them. CDR1 and CDR2 from the germline V gene are LGHNT and FRNRAP. The chain's CDR3 is CASGLVLESGANVLTF. The DNA of the CDR3 is TGTGCTAGTGGTTTGGTACTGGAGTCTGGGGCCAACGTCCTGACTTTC.

The V gene is TRBV29-1, the J gene TRBJ1-6; 7 nucleotides line up with TRBD1. After removal of 4 bases from V and 7 bases from J, the junction contained 4 bases not matched to a gene. Germline values: CDR1 SQVTM, CDR2 ANQGSEA. There are 13 residues in the CDR3. Written as DNA, the CDR3 is TGCAGCGTTGGCGAGGGGGCCAATTCACCCCTCCACTTT. This sequence encodes CSVGEGANSPLHF.

The rearrangement uses TRBV10-3 and TRBJ1-1; 9 bases fit TRBD1. The CDR3 has 19 residues. Germline values: CDR1 ENHRY, CDR2 SYGVKD. Trimming took 3 bases from V and 4 from J; bases not matched to a gene: 18. The CDR3 nucleotides read TGTGCCATCAGTGATGTCCCGGGGACAGGGTTGATCATTGGCACTGAAGCTTTCTTT. As protein: CAISDVPGTGLIIGTEAFF.

The chain joins TRBV14 to TRBJ2-1, with unresolved D. Germline V gene lookup returns CDR1 SGHDN and CDR2 FVKESK. The CDR3 has 15 amino acids. V was clipped by 0 bases and J by 9 bases, with 15 bases between them. The CDR3 bases are TGTGCCAGCAGCCAAGATCTGGCTCCGGCTAGTGAGCAGTTCTTC. Encoded protein: CASSQDLAPASEQFF.

The chain employs TRBV4-1 and TRBJ1-1; maybe TRBD1 (5 bases). Germline CDR1 is MGHRA and CDR2 is YSYEKL. The ends were cut back, 0 bases at V and 6 bases at J, with 14 bases in the middle. The CDR3 runs 15 residues. CDR3 bases: TGCGCCAGCAGCCAAGATCGGGGGATAGTCGCTGAAGCTTTCTTT. Residues: CASSQDRGIVAEAFF.

The chain carries TRBV19 and TRBJ2-5, with TRBD2 as a possible D gene (5 bases). Germline loops: CDR1 LNHDA, CDR2 SQIVND (reference sequence). The CDR3 runs to 15 residues. V was trimmed by 4 bases and J by 3 bases, leaving 15 bases between them. CDR3 residues: CASSNWRLAEETQYF. The CDR3 DNA follows: TGTGCCAGTAGTAATTGGAGGTTGGCGGAAGAGACCCAGTACTTC.

This clone was counted only a few times. The chain combines TRBV13 with TRBJ1-1, with D maybe TRBD1 (5 bases). CDR3 length equals 13 residues. V was pared by 8 bases and J by 0 bases, with 10 bases between. Per the germline V gene, CDR1 is PRHDT and CDR2 is FYEKMQ (reference sequence). CDR3 in amino acids: CASLGPMNTEAFF. The CDR3 coding sequence is TGTGCCAGCCTGGGGCCCATGAACACTGAAGCTTTCTTT. Together with reference TRBV13 and TRBJ1-1, the CDR3 gives the full variable domain: AAGVIQSPRHLIKEKRETATLKCYPIPRHDTVYWYQQGPGQDPQFLISFYEKMQSDKGSIPDRFSAQQFSDYHSELNMSSLELGDSALYFCASLGPMNTEAFFGQGTRLTVV.

Concerning this clone: The CDR3 ends on some other residue instead of the conserved phenylalanine or tryptophan, so this is likely a read error. The chain uses TRBV5-6 and TRBJ2-7; possibly TRBD2 for D (5 bases). CDR1 is SGHDT, CDR2 YYEEEE, per germline. Trimming removed 0 bases at V and 6 bases at J, with 10 bases between. The CDR3 has 13 amino acids. CDR3 bases: TGTGCCAGCAGCTTGGATCTAGCCCCCGAGCAGTACTCC. As protein: CASSLDLAPEQYS.

As concerns this clone: A read error may account for a junction end that differs from germline. The genes are TRBV7-7 and TRBJ1-3; D is undetermined. Germline V gene sequence: CDR1 SSHAT, CDR2 FNYEAQ (reference sequence). There are 13 residues in the CDR3. The CDR3 is CASSSSSGNTIYF. The DNA for the CDR3 is TGTGCTAGCAGCTCGAGCTCTGGAAACACCATATATTTT. Together with reference TRBV7-7 and TRBJ1-3, the CDR3 gives the full variable domain: GAGVSQSPRYKVTKRGQDVTLRCDPISSHATLYWYQQALGQGPEFLTYFNYEAQPDKSGLPSDRFSAERPEGSISTLTIQRTEQRDSAMYRCASSSSSGNTIYFGEGSWLTVV.